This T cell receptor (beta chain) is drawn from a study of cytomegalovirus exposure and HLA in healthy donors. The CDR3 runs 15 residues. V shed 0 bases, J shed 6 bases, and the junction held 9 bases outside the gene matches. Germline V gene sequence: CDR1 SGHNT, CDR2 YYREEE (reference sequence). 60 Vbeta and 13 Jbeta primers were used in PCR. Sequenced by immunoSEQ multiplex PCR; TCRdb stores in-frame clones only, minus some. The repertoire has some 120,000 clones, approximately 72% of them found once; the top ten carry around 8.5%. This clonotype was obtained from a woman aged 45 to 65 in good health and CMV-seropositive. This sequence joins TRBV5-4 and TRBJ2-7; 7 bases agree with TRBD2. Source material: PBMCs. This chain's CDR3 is CASSLGGGVGIEQYF. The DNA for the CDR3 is TGTGCCAGCAGCTTGGGCGGGGGAGTTGGGATCGAGCAGTACTTC.